These 32 T cell receptor beta chains were sequenced from one sample in a study of control samples from healthy donors and cancer patients. The table came from immunoSEQ multiplex PCR; TCRdb's copy has only in-frame clones and leaves some out. The data contain around 120,000 clones, about 90% of them singletons. Material: blood. Every receptor here comes from a man in his fifties or sixties in good health.

This sequence joins TRBV7-2 and TRBJ2-7; D not certain. The germline gives CDR1 SGHTA, CDR2 FQGNSA. The CDR3 length is 12 residues. Trimming pared 6 bases from V and 4 bases from J, leaving 10 bases between. CDR3 nucleotides: TGTGCCAGCAGTGACCCGCTTTACGAGCAGTACTTC. The encoded protein is CASSDPLYEQYF.

This chain connects TRBV18 to TRBJ1-2, with 7 bases matching TRBD1. Trimming cost V 5 bases and J 4 bases; bases outside gene matches: 10. In germline, CDR1 is KGHSH, CDR2 LQKENI. This CDR3 is 15 amino acids long. CDR3 sequence reads: CASSSNRDSIYGYTF. The CDR3 nucleotides read TGTGCCAGCTCATCCAACCGGGACAGCATCTATGGCTACACCTTC. The full variable domain, with the rest looked up from reference TRBV18 and TRBJ1-2, is NAGVMQNPRHLVRRRGQEARLRCSPMKGHSHVYWYRQLPEEGLKFMVYLQKENIIDESGMPKERFSAEFPKEGPSILRIQQVVRGDSAAYFCASSSNRDSIYGYTFGSGTRLTVV.

The chain uses TRBV11-2 and TRBJ1-5, with D possibly being TRBD1 (5 bases). CDR1 and CDR2 from the germline V gene are SGHAT and FQNNGV. The length of the CDR3 is 15 residues. V was cut by 0 bases and J by 0 bases, with 6 bases left in between. The CDR3 sequence is CASSLEGVSNQPQHF. In DNA, the CDR3 is TGTGCCAGCAGCTTAGAAGGGGTTAGCAATCAGCCCCAGCATTTT.

V is TRBV5-6 and J is TRBJ1-2; the D gene is possibly TRBD1 (6 bases). V lost 4 bases to trimming and J lost 0 bases, with 16 bases between them. This CDR3 comprises 16 residues. Germline V gene data show CDR1 as SGHDT and CDR2 as YYEEEE. The CDR3 here is CASSVGYRVSNYGYTF. DNA of the CDR3: TGTGCCAGCAGCGTTGGGTACAGGGTCTCTAACTATGGCTACACCTTC. Full variable domain (missing parts from reference TRBV5-6 and TRBJ1-2): DAGVTQSPTHLIKTRGQQVTLRCSPKSGHDTVSWYQQALGQGPQFIFQYYEEEERQRGNFPDRFSGHQFPNYSSELNVNALLLGDSALYLCASSVGYRVSNYGYTFGSGTRLTVV.

The chain joins TRBV19 to TRBJ1-2; a possible D gene is TRBD1 (5 bases). In germline, CDR1 is LNHDA, CDR2 SQIVND (reference sequence). This CDR3 is built from 16 residues. V shed 4 bases and J shed 6 bases, with 21 bases lying between them. CDR3 DNA: TGTGCCAGTAGTAGCCCCCGGTTAGGAGGGGCAGATGGCTACACCTTC. Translated, it gives CASSSPRLGGADGYTF.

The chain combines TRBV24-1 with TRBJ2-2; TRBD2 matches at 10 bases. Germline values: CDR1 KGHDR, CDR2 SFDVKD. Unmatched junction bases numbered 5, after V lost 0 bases and J lost 5 bases. The CDR3 spans 17 residues. CDR3 in DNA: TGTGCCACCAGTGATTTGCGGGCTAGCGGGGGTACCGGGGAGCTGTTTTTT. The encoded protein is CATSDLRASGGTGELFF.

This chain joins TRBV6-5 and TRBJ1-6, with TRBD1 as a possible D gene (6 bases). Looked up from germline, CDR1 is MNHEY and CDR2 is SVGAGI. Trimming removed 6 bases at V and 8 bases at J, with 17 bases between. The CDR3 covers 15 residues. CDR3 loop: CASSSSPGADSPLHF. The CDR3 DNA reads TGTGCCAGCAGCTCTTCGCCGGGGGCGGATTCACCCCTCCACTTT.

V usage is TRBV19 and J usage is TRBJ1-1; 7 nucleotides match TRBD1. J was trimmed by 3 bases and V by 4 bases; bases with no gene match: 2. This CDR3 has 13 amino acids. CDR1 LNHDA and CDR2 SQIVND come from the germline V gene (reference sequence). CDR3 protein: CASSRGQDTEAFF. The CDR3 nucleotides are TGTGCCAGTAGTAGAGGACAGGACACTGAAGCTTTCTTT.

The genes are TRBV6-2 or TRBV6-3 and TRBJ2-1, with a weak D call TRBD1 (6 bases). CDR1 is MNHEY and CDR2 is SVGEGT in the germline V gene. Trimming took 4 bases from V and 6 from J, leaving 10 bases between them. The CDR3 extends over 13 amino acids. The chain's CDR3 is CASSSTGFNEQFF. The CDR3 DNA is TGTGCCAGCAGTTCGACAGGTTTCAATGAGCAGTTCTTC.

The V and J genes are TRBV7-2 and TRBJ2-3; 10 positions agree with TRBD2. Germline trimming cut 6 bases from V and 7 bases from J; bases unmatched to any gene: 10. Per the germline V gene, CDR1 is SGHTA and CDR2 is FQGNSA. This CDR3 spans 15 amino acids. The CDR3 DNA reads as TGTGCCAGCAGAGAAGCGGGGGGGCCGGTAAATACGCAGTATTTT. This encodes CASREAGGPVNTQYF.

V is TRBV30 and J is TRBJ2-7; TRBD1 agrees at 8 bases. The CDR3 length is 14 residues. Germline V gene lookup returns CDR1 GTSNPN and CDR2 SVGIG (reference sequence). The CDR3 bases are TGTGCTGAGGCGAGACCGGGAACAGGGGGGAAACAGTACTTC. Its protein product is CAEARPGTGGKQYF.

V and J are TRBV5-4 and TRBJ1-1; the D gene is possibly TRBD1 (5 bases). Deletions cut 0 bases from V and 0 bases from J, with 9 bases between. This CDR3 has 15 amino acids. The germline gives CDR1 SGHNT, CDR2 YYREEE (reference sequence). CDR3 loop: CASSLVQGMNTEAFF. In DNA, the CDR3 is TGTGCCAGCAGCTTGGTGCAGGGCATGAACACTGAAGCTTTCTTT.

This clone was detected only a few times. V and J are TRBV25-1 and TRBJ1-6, with unresolved D. Germline V CDR1 and CDR2: MGHDK, SYGVNS. There are 13 residues in the CDR3. Trimming removed 8 bases at V and 6 bases at J, with 11 bases between. The CDR3 sequence: CASSEGVNSPLHF. The CDR3 bases are TGTGCCAGCTCGGAGGGAGTTAATTCACCCCTCCACTTT.

The genes are TRBV28 and TRBJ1-1, with 9 bases that match TRBD1. CDR3 length: 15 amino acids. In germline, CDR1 is MDHEN, CDR2 SYDVKM. With V trimmed by 4 bases and J by 3 bases, 6 bases remained unmatched. The CDR3 region is CASSSGQGRYTEAFF. DNA of the CDR3: TGTGCCAGCAGTTCAGGACAGGGGAGGTACACTGAAGCTTTCTTT.

This chain links TRBV3-1 (or the pseudogene TRBV3-2) with TRBJ1-2; D is uncertain. Looked up from germline, CDR1 is LGHDT and CDR2 is YNNKEL (reference sequence). There are 18 residues in the CDR3. The V end was cut by 1 base, the J end by 0 bases, with 18 bases between. The CDR3 DNA sequence: TGTGCCAGCAGCCAAGTAAATTTGGGGAACCCAACTAACTATGGCTACACCTTC. This gives the protein CASSQVNLGNPTNYGYTF.

The chain combines TRBV5-4 with TRBJ2-7; the D gene is possibly TRBD2 (6 bases). Germline assignment: CDR1 SGHNT and CDR2 YYREEE (reference sequence). The CDR3 sequence is 14 residues long. Trimming took off 4 bases at V and 1 base at J, with 12 bases between the two ends. CDR3 DNA sequence: TGTGCCAGCAGCCTACCCGGGACTTCCTACGAGCAGTACTTC. Translating it yields CASSLPGTSYEQYF.

The chain employs TRBV4-1 and TRBJ1-4, with no clear D. The CDR3 runs to 20 residues. The germline CDR1 and CDR2 sequences are MGHRA and YSYEKL. Trimming removed 1 base from V and 8 bases from J, with 29 bases in between. Here the CDR3 DNA reads TGCGCCAGCAGCCAAGTTCCCCCTTTTCGTTCGGGTATCGCCCCCGAAAAACTGTTTTTT. Residues: CASSQVPPFRSGIAPEKLFF.

This sequence joins TRBV21-1 and TRBJ2-3; the table's D gene call, TRBD1, was not cross checked with the DNA. TRBV21-1 is a pseudogene locus. This CDR3 has 17 amino acids. The CDR3 DNA follows: TGTGCCAGCAGCACTAGGGACAGAAAGACTAGCACAGATACGCAGTATTTT. This sequence encodes CASSTRDRKTSTDTQYF.

The chain couples TRBV7-9 to TRBJ2-5; 8 nucleotides match TRBD1. Unmatched junction bases numbered 7, after V lost 5 bases and J lost 5 bases. This CDR3 has 14 residues. Germline assignment: CDR1 SEHNR and CDR2 FQNEAQ (reference sequence). The CDR3 here is CASSQDRGGETQYF. The CDR3 region has the DNA TGTGCCAGCAGCCAAGACAGGGGCGGGGAGACCCAGTACTTC.

The chain uses TRBV6-2 or TRBV6-3 and TRBJ2-5, with D tentatively TRBD2 (7 bases). The ends were cut back, 2 bases at V and 4 bases at J, with 11 bases in the middle. This CDR3 is built from 14 residues. Germline CDR1 MNHEY, CDR2 SVGEGT. The CDR3 here is CASSYDGGRETQYF. The CDR3, as DNA: TGTGCCAGCAGTTACGACGGGGGGCGAGAGACCCAGTACTTC.

The gene calls are TRBV28 and TRBJ1-4; 7 positions match TRBD1. The germline V gene has CDR1 MDHEN and CDR2 SYDVKM. V lost 0 bases and J lost 8; bases outside the gene matches: 6. The CDR3 is 15 residues long. CDR3 sequence reads: CASSLWSGGEEKLFF. In nucleotides, the CDR3 is TGTGCCAGCAGTTTATGGTCAGGGGGAGAGGAAAAACTGTTTTTT.

The DNA for the CDR3 is TGTGCCTCTAGGACAGGGGGAGATACTGAAGCTTTCTTT. Translation: CASRTGGDTEAFF. This chain links TRBV30 with TRBJ1-1; 10 bases are shared with TRBD1. This CDR3 comprises 13 residues. The germline V gene encodes CDR1 GTSNPN and CDR2 SVGIG (reference sequence). V gave up 7 bases and J gave up 5 bases; unmatched junction bases: 7.

The rearrangement joins TRBV7-3 to TRBJ1-1; 11 bases are a match to TRBD1. Germline V gene sequence: CDR1 SGHTA, CDR2 FQGTGA. This CDR3 has 18 amino acids. V shed 0 bases and J 5 bases; nucleotides not matched to a gene: 11. CDR3 in DNA: TGTGCCAGCAGCTTAACTGGACAGGGGGCGCTTACACGGACTGAAGCTTTCTTT. Amino acid sequence: CASSLTGQGALTRTEAFF. The full variable domain, its missing parts supplied by reference TRBV7-3 and TRBJ1-1, is GAGVSQTPSNKVTEKGKYVELRCDPISGHTALYWYRQSLGQGPEFLIYFQGTGAADDSGLPNDRFFAVRPEGSVSTLKIQRTERGDSAVYLCASSLTGQGALTRTEAFFGQGTRLTVV.

The chain joins TRBV2 to TRBJ1-3; D not certain. V was pared by 7 bases and J by 0 bases, with 10 bases between. Germline values: CDR1 SNHLY, CDR2 FYNNEI. The CDR3 length is 14 residues. DNA for the CDR3: TGTGCCAGCACCCCCCTCACCTCTGGAAACACCATATATTTT. This sequence encodes CASTPLTSGNTIYF.

The chain is built from TRBV19 and TRBJ2-1, with a tentative D call TRBD1 (6 bases). Germline V CDR1 and CDR2: LNHDA, SQIVND (reference sequence). V lost 1 base and J lost 6, with 13 bases in between. CDR3 length equals 15 residues. The CDR3 nucleotides are TGTGCCAGTAGTATAGGGGGGCAGGGGTCCAATGAGCAGTTCTTC. This codes for CASSIGGQGSNEQFF. Full variable domain (rest looked up from reference TRBV19 and TRBJ2-1): DGGITQSPKYLFRKEGQNVTLSCEQNLNHDAMYWYRQDPGQGLRLIYYSQIVNDFQKGDIAEGYSVSREKKESFPLTVTSAQKNPTAFYLCASSIGGQGSNEQFFGPGTRLTVL.

This clone came up a few times. V usage is TRBV27 and J usage is TRBJ1-5; the D is unclear. This CDR3 comprises 13 residues. The V and J ends lost 6 bases and 7 bases respectively, with 13 bases between them. In germline, CDR1 is MNHEY, CDR2 SMNVEV (reference sequence). The CDR3 nucleotides read TGTGCCAGCAGCCCCCGGGGAAGCCAGCCCCAGCATTTT. As protein: CASSPRGSQPQHF.

V gene TRBV3-1 (or the pseudogene TRBV3-2) combines with J gene TRBJ2-5; 9 bases map to TRBD1. The CDR3 runs to 14 residues. V gave up 4 bases and J gave up 5 bases; unmatched junction bases: 5. The germline gives CDR1 LGHDT, CDR2 YNNKEL (reference sequence). CDR3 amino acids: CASSPGTGFETQYF. DNA of the CDR3: TGTGCCAGCAGCCCAGGGACAGGGTTTGAGACCCAGTACTTC.

V is TRBV5-4 and J is TRBJ2-3; no clear D. This CDR3 region has 14 residues. The germline V gene has CDR1 SGHNT and CDR2 YYREEE (reference sequence). The V and J ends lost 4 bases and 1 base respectively, with 10 bases between them. The CDR3 sequence is CASSAPDRTDTQYF. CDR3 bases: TGTGCCAGCAGCGCTCCGGACCGCACAGATACGCAGTATTTT.

There are a few counts of this clone. The chain uses TRBV19 and TRBJ1-6; D is uncertain. This CDR3 has 14 amino acids. V lost 8 bases, J lost 7 bases, and 15 bases lay in between. Germline V gene data show CDR1 as LNHDA and CDR2 as SQIVND (reference sequence). The CDR3 region is CASVSGGQNSPLHF. The DNA of the CDR3 is TGTGCCAGTGTCTCAGGCGGCCAGAATTCACCCCTCCACTTT.

J is TRBJ2-7 and V is TRBV4-3; D call uncertain. Germline CDR1 reads LGHNA; CDR2 reads YSLEER. CDR3 length: 18 residues. V lost 0 bases and J lost 3, with 21 bases in between. The CDR3 spells CASSQDDPGPPKLYEQYF. For the CDR3, the DNA is TGCGCCAGCAGCCAAGATGACCCAGGACCCCCTAAACTCTACGAGCAGTACTTC.

This clone was observed a few times. The CDR3 loop is CASSRDHAPDTQYF. The CDR3 DNA follows: TGTGCCAGCAGCCGGGACCACGCACCAGATACGCAGTATTTT. V gene TRBV11-2 combines with J gene TRBJ2-3; either TRBD1 or TRBD2 may supply D (5 bases each). The germline gives CDR1 SGHAT, CDR2 FQNNGV. There are 14 residues in the CDR3. V dropped 5 bases and J dropped 4 bases, with 13 bases sitting between them. The full variable domain, completed using reference TRBV11-2 and TRBJ2-3, is EAGVAQSPRYKIIEKRQSVAFWCNPISGHATLYWYQQILGQGPKLLIQFQNNGVVDDSQLPKDRFSAERLKGVDSTLKIQPAKLEDSAVYLCASSRDHAPDTQYFGPGTRLTVL.

This clone was found once. The V and J genes are TRBV12-3 or TRBV12-4 and TRBJ2-2; no firm D call. The V end was cut by 3 bases, the J end by 4 bases, with 6 bases between. CDR3 size: 13 residues. This CDR3 reads CASSFSPTGELFF. Written as DNA, the CDR3 is TGTGCCAGCAGTTTTTCGCCCACCGGGGAGCTGTTTTTT.